Below, 26 T cell receptor beta chains from the same sample are listed, as sequenced in a study of T cells after yellow fever vaccination. TCRdb re-derived calls from the 5' RACE reads in MiXCR, one entry per CDR3 protein. The sample holds some 300,000 distinct CDR3 sequences, roughly 8.3% seen once. This specimen consisted of PBMCs, obtained roughly 45 days after the first yellow fever vaccination. The origin of the receptors is a man younger than 30 who received the YFV17D yellow fever vaccine.

The chain links TRBV7-3 to TRBJ2-2, with 12 bases lining up with TRBD2. CDR1 is SGHTA, CDR2 FQGTGA, per germline. The CDR3 runs 16 residues. V shed 3 bases, J shed 5 bases, and the junction held 4 bases outside the gene matches. CDR3 DNA: TGTGCCAGCAGCTTCCTAGCGGGGGGGCAAACCGGGGAGCTGTTTTTT. Its protein is CASSFLAGGQTGELFF.

CDR3 DNA sequence: TGCAGTGCTAGAGGCGCGTACGGGGGCGATGAGCAGTTCTTC. It is translated as CSARGAYGGDEQFF. The V and J genes are TRBV20-1 and TRBJ2-1; D is possibly TRBD1 or TRBD2 (6 bases each). CDR1 is DFQATT and CDR2 is SNEGSKA in the germline V gene (reference sequence). The CDR3 runs to 14 residues. V lost 1 base and J lost 8, with 15 bases in between.

This chain links TRBV27 with TRBJ2-2; no clear D. The ends were cut back, 3 bases at V and 6 bases at J, with 11 bases in the middle. This CDR3 contains 14 residues. Germline CDR1 is MNHEY and CDR2 is SMNVEV (reference sequence). CDR3 loop: CASSFLTSSGELFF. Written as DNA, the CDR3 is TGTGCCAGCAGTTTCTTAACGAGTTCCGGGGAGCTGTTTTTT.

The V and J genes are TRBV20-1 and TRBJ1-2, with D unclear. The CDR3 spans 14 residues. Trimming pared 6 bases from V and 4 bases from J, leaving 18 bases between. Germline CDR1 DFQATT, CDR2 SNEGSKA (reference sequence). CDR3 region: CSAPPPGVPYGYTF. CDR3 nucleotide sequence: TGCAGTGCCCCCCCGCCTGGGGTCCCCTATGGCTACACCTTC.

This chain connects TRBV10-3 to TRBJ1-1; maybe TRBD1 (5 bases). Germline assignment: CDR1 ENHRY and CDR2 SYGVKD. Trimming removed 6 bases at V and 1 base at J, with 12 bases between. This CDR3 comprises 14 residues. CDR3 residues: CAISVQETNTEAFF. The DNA for the CDR3 is TGTGCCATCAGCGTACAGGAAACGAACACTGAAGCTTTCTTT.

This clonotype showed up just a few times. The chain is built from TRBV12-3 or TRBV12-4 and TRBJ2-1; D remains unclear. The CDR3 has 13 amino acids. Trimming stripped 3 bases from V and 3 bases from J, with 6 bases between. The CDR3 protein is CASSFSIYNEQFF. Written as DNA, the CDR3 is TGTGCCAGCAGTTTCTCTATCTACAATGAGCAGTTCTTC.

In this sample, this clonotype turned up a few times. The chain uses TRBV4-2 and TRBJ2-3; 8 bases line up with TRBD2. Germline V gives CDR1 LGHNA, CDR2 YNFKEQ. The CDR3 covers 15 residues. Trimming took 2 bases from V and 4 from J; bases not matched to a gene: 5. The CDR3 bases are TGTGCCAGCAGCCAAACCGGGACTAGGGCAGATACGCAGTATTTT. Protein sequence: CASSQTGTRADTQYF.

This clonotype was picked up many times. The rearrangement joins TRBV10-3 to TRBJ1-1, with a weak D call TRBD1 (6 bases). Germline assignment: CDR1 ENHRY and CDR2 SYGVKD. The CDR3 is 15 residues long. V lost 0 bases to trimming and J lost 5 bases, with 13 bases between them. In DNA form, the CDR3 reads TGTGCCATCAGTGAGTCGCCAGGGGAAGGAACTGAAGCTTTCTTT. Translating it yields CAISESPGEGTEAFF.

This clonotype was seen more than once but under ten times. The V and J genes are TRBV30 and TRBJ1-5, with 7 bases identical to TRBD1. The CDR3 has 14 amino acids. Germline CDR1 GTSNPN, CDR2 SVGIG (reference sequence). With V trimmed by 2 bases and J by 4 bases, 5 bases remained unmatched. CDR3: CAWSHLTGNQPQHF. CDR3 nucleotide sequence: TGTGCCTGGAGTCACCTGACAGGGAATCAGCCCCAGCATTTT.

This clonotype was found a few times. J is TRBJ1-4 and V is TRBV7-8; D remains unclear. The CDR3 extends over 14 amino acids. Germline V gives CDR1 SGHVS, CDR2 FQNEAQ. The germline V and J ends were trimmed by 2 bases and 8 bases, with 12 bases remaining between them. CDR3 DNA: TGTGCCAGCAGCTTAATTGCCGTAGAGGAAAAACTGTTTTTT. This gives the protein CASSLIAVEEKLFF.

This clonotype was counted only a few times. The chain employs TRBV7-6 and TRBJ2-1, with D tentatively TRBD2 (6 bases). This CDR3 comprises 17 residues. V was clipped by 5 bases and J by 3 bases, with 20 bases between them. Germline CDR1 SGHVS, CDR2 FNYEAQ. CDR3 loop: CASSVTSSSHVYNEQFF. CDR3 bases: TGTGCCAGCAGCGTTACTAGCTCCAGTCACGTCTACAATGAGCAGTTCTTC.

A few counts support this clonotype. V and J are TRBV7-2 and TRBJ1-4; weak D call: TRBD1 (5 bases). V lost 5 bases and J 3 bases, leaving 13 bases between the germline ends. Germline V lookup: CDR1 SGHTA, CDR2 FQGNSA. The CDR3 covers 15 residues. The CDR3, as DNA: TGTGCCAGCAGCCGTTCCAGGGTCTCTAATGAAAAACTGTTTTTT. It specifies CASSRSRVSNEKLFF.

The chain joins TRBV7-9 to TRBJ2-5; 12 bases are shared with TRBD2. J lost 2 bases, V lost 1 base, and 5 bases had no gene match. This CDR3 comprises 17 residues. Germline V gene lookup returns CDR1 SEHNR and CDR2 FQNEAQ (reference sequence). The CDR3: CASSLESGLAGQETQYF. The CDR3 nucleotides are TGTGCCAGCAGCTTAGAAAGCGGACTAGCGGGACAAGAGACCCAGTACTTC.

There are a few counts of this clonotype. The chain carries TRBV20-1 and TRBJ2-2, with D uncertain. Per germline, CDR1 DFQATT and CDR2 SNEGSKA (reference sequence). Trimming removed 7 bases at V and 5 bases at J, with 20 bases between. This CDR3 has 15 amino acids. CDR3 amino acids: CSVEPSFAATGELFF. CDR3 in DNA: TGCAGTGTCGAGCCGAGCTTTGCCGCGACCGGGGAGCTGTTTTTT.

This clonotype was counted a few times. The chain employs TRBV7-8 and TRBJ2-2; 9 bases map to TRBD1. The CDR3 runs 16 residues. Losses at the gene ends were 6 bases for V and 0 bases for J; bases not matched to a gene: 5. The germline V gene has CDR1 SGHVS and CDR2 FQNEAQ. DNA for the CDR3: TGTGCCAGCAGACGCGACAGGGGGACGAACACCGGGGAGCTGTTTTTT. Its translation: CASRRDRGTNTGELFF.

This clonotype was counted only a few times. The chain is built from TRBV5-4 and TRBJ2-3, with 8 bases aligning to TRBD2. V lost 5 bases and J lost 2; bases outside the gene matches: 10. Germline CDR1 SGHNT, CDR2 YYREEE (reference sequence). There are 16 residues in the CDR3. The CDR3 loop is CASRPRGGSLTDTQYF. In nucleotides, the CDR3 is TGTGCCAGCAGACCACGGGGGGGCTCTCTCACAGATACGCAGTATTTT. Using reference TRBV5-4 and TRBJ2-3 for the parts outside the CDR3, the full variable domain is ETGVTQSPTHLIKTRGQQVTLRCSSQSGHNTVSWYQQALGQGPQFIFQYYREEENGRGNFPPRFSGLQFPNYSSELNVNALELDDSALYLCASRPRGGSLTDTQYFGPGTRLTVL.

The chain links TRBV25-1 to TRBJ2-3; D is possibly TRBD1 (6 bases). Germline CDR1 MGHDK, CDR2 SYGVNS. This CDR3 has 13 amino acids. Trimming left V 6 bases short and J 2 bases short, with 9 bases between. The CDR3 nucleotides are TGTGCCAGCAGGGACAGAGCCACAGATACGCAGTATTTT. It codes for CASRDRATDTQYF.

The chain carries TRBV18 and TRBJ1-1; D unclear. Germline CDR1 is KGHSH and CDR2 is LQKENI. The V end was cut by 5 bases, the J end by 8 bases, with 12 bases between. The CDR3 length is 12 residues. CDR3 region: CASSAPGQEAFF. The CDR3 region has the DNA TGTGCCAGCTCAGCCCCCGGGCAGGAAGCTTTCTTT. The whole variable domain, remainder taken from reference TRBV18 and TRBJ1-1, is NAGVMQNPRHLVRRRGQEARLRCSPMKGHSHVYWYRQLPEEGLKFMVYLQKENIIDESGMPKERFSAEFPKEGPSILRIQQVVRGDSAAYFCASSAPGQEAFFGQGTRLTVV.

This chain connects TRBV6-5 to TRBJ2-7, with 7 bases that match TRBD1. CDR1 is MNHEY and CDR2 is SVGAGI in the germline V gene. The CDR3 consists of 12 residues. Trimming cost V 8 bases and J 1 base; bases outside gene matches: 2. The CDR3 coding sequence is TGTGCCAGCCGACAGGGTTCCTACGAGCAGTACTTC. Translation: CASRQGSYEQYF.

The V call is TRBV12-3 or TRBV12-4, the J call TRBJ2-3; D is uncertain. This CDR3 contains 14 residues. Trimming shortened V by 3 bases and J by 3 bases, and 10 bases separated the two germline ends. CDR3 amino acids: CASSFKLLTDTQYF. The CDR3 bases are TGTGCCAGCAGTTTTAAGCTATTGACAGATACGCAGTATTTT.

This clonotype was seen a few times. The chain recombines TRBV25-1 with TRBJ2-2; maybe TRBD1 (6 bases). V lost 2 bases and J lost 8, with 12 bases in between. This CDR3 spans 14 amino acids. Germline CDR1 MGHDK, CDR2 SYGVNS. As DNA, the CDR3 is TGTGCCAGCAGTGAAGGCGCAGGGGCGGGGGAGCTGTTTTTT. Protein: CASSEGAGAGELFF.

The chain links TRBV4-1 to TRBJ2-7, with D hard to call. The germline V gene has CDR1 MGHRA and CDR2 YSYEKL. Trimming pared 0 bases from V and 1 base from J, leaving 7 bases between. The CDR3 consists of 14 residues. CDR3: CASSQEYRSYEQYF. CDR3 coding DNA: TGCGCCAGCAGCCAAGAGTACAGATCCTACGAGCAGTACTTC.

The chain employs TRBV29-1 and TRBJ2-1, with D perhaps assigned TRBD1 or TRBD2 (7 bases each). Trimming cost V 0 bases and J 0 bases, with 18 bases left between them. The germline gives CDR1 SQVTM, CDR2 ANQGSEA. The CDR3 covers 18 residues. The CDR3 spells CSVEDYYTRGGSYNEQFF. DNA of the CDR3: TGCAGCGTTGAAGACTACTATACCAGGGGGGGCTCCTACAATGAGCAGTTCTTC.

The sample holds a few counts of this clonotype. This sequence joins TRBV12-3 or TRBV12-4 and TRBJ2-3; 7 bases match TRBD2. The CDR3 runs to 14 residues. Trimming cost V 4 bases and J 2 bases; bases outside gene matches: 3. CDR3 nucleotide sequence: TGTGCCAGCAGTTCTAGCGGAAACACAGATACGCAGTATTTT. This codes for CASSSSGNTDTQYF.

V and J are TRBV20-1 and TRBJ1-2; D may be TRBD1 (5 bases). This CDR3 spans 14 amino acids. In germline, CDR1 is DFQATT, CDR2 SNEGSKA (reference sequence). V lost 0 bases to trimming and J lost 4 bases, with 12 bases between them. For the CDR3, the DNA is TGCAGTGCTAGAGATTTAGGACACTTCTATGGCTACACCTTC. It specifies CSARDLGHFYGYTF.

In nucleotides, the CDR3 is TGTGCCAGCAGCCACAGGGGACTAGCCGATGAGCAGTTCTTC. Amino acid sequence: CASSHRGLADEQFF. The rearrangement links TRBV3-1 to TRBJ2-1; TRBD2 agrees at 9 bases. The CDR3 contains 14 residues. CDR1 is LGHDT, CDR2 YNNKEL, per germline (reference sequence). The V segment lost 3 bases and the J segment 8 bases; nucleotides outside the gene matches: 5.